This T cell receptor beta chain was retrieved from a study of T cell repertoires in cytomegalovirus infection. About the study: Well-studied HLA-B-restricted CMV epitopes were used in the study alongside recently identified HLA-C-restricted ones. Public TCR beta signatures marked donors with CMV infection and the matching HLA. Broader study findings: Across the ex vivo response, the dominant clonotypes were HLA-C-restricted CMV-specific TCR beta clonotypes.

MiXCR, applied by TCRdb to the reads, yields one record per CDR3 protein. The repertoire includes about 280,000 distinct CDR3 sequences, about 20% of them detected once, and roughly a fifth sits in the top ten. With respect to this clonotype: Its antigen is unknown.

Germline V gives CDR1 MNHEY, CDR2 SMNVEV (reference sequence). This CDR3 is built from 18 residues. After removal of 5 bases from V and 4 bases from J, the junction contained 15 bases not matched to a gene. The chain has TRBV27 and TRBJ1-5; TRBD1 agrees at 9 bases. This TCR was sampled from a human donor in good health (CMV status not recorded). Some clones in this sample may be carry-over from other donors' samples. Sequenced here: cultured PBMCs, sampled from culture after CMV antigen stimulation. The CDR3 reads CASSTGTGFPILNQPQHF. The CDR3 DNA is TGTGCCAGCAGTACCGGGACAGGGTTCCCCATACTAAATCAGCCCCAGCATTTT.